This T cell receptor beta chain was identified in a study of early T cells in non-severe SARS-CoV-2 infection. Study-wide context: Whole-blood bulk RNA, unsorted, was sequenced, and chains were unpaired. Study findings and constraints: Missing private and CD4 specificities, VDJdb matching favored anti-spike CD8 responses.

As concerns this clonotype: The antigen remains unidentified.

In the library, individual cDNA molecules carried attached unique molecular identifiers. Using its own MiXCR run on the 5' RACE reads, TCRdb lists one record per CDR3 protein. This sample yields tens of thousands of distinct CDR3 sequences, of which around 4.6% are seen a single time; 7% to 9% belongs to the top ten. Trimming at V came to 5 bases and at J to 5 bases, leaving 5 bases not matched to a gene. The CDR3 covers 14 residues. This receptor was taken from an adult who was a healthcare worker with PCR-confirmed SARS-CoV-2 infection or an uninfected control (not recorded which). The sequenced material came from whole blood. The V gene is TRBV12-3 or TRBV12-4, the J gene TRBJ2-2, with TRBD2 matching 7 bases. CDR3 residues: CASSPREATGELFF. The CDR3, as DNA: TGTGCCAGCAGTCCCCGGGAGGCAACCGGGGAGCTGTTTTTT.